This note documents a single TCR beta chain sequence. The antigen remains undetermined. MiXCR, run by TCRdb on the 5' RACE reads, gives a single entry per CDR3 protein. The sample holds hundreds of thousands of distinct CDR3 sequences, about a sixth seen once. This record belongs to a study of T-cell memory formation after mild COVID-19. The study, taken as a whole, reports: Of the contracting clones, CD4+ ones lay mainly in CM and EM, and CD8+ ones in EMRA.

This CDR3 region has 16 residues. Trimming left V 5 bases short and J 4 bases short, with 18 bases between. Germline V CDR1 and CDR2: LNHNV, YYDKDF (reference sequence). The clonotype originates from an adult woman who had mild COVID-19 (a few samples of this study predate the infection). Cell type and time point are not known. Sequencing input: PBMCs or a T cell subset sorted from them (not recorded which). V is TRBV15 and J is TRBJ2-1; D is perhaps TRBD1 (6 bases). CDR3 bases: TGTGCCACCAGCGCCCTCTCGGACAGTATTTACAATGAGCAGTTCTTC. It yields the protein CATSALSDSIYNEQFF. The full variable domain, its missing parts supplied by reference TRBV15 and TRBJ2-1, is DAMVIQNPRYQVTQFGKPVTLSCSQTLNHNVMYWYQQKSSQAPKLLFHYYDKDFNNEADTPDNFQSRRPNTSFCFLDIRSPGLGDTAMYLCATSALSDSIYNEQFFGPGTRLTVL.